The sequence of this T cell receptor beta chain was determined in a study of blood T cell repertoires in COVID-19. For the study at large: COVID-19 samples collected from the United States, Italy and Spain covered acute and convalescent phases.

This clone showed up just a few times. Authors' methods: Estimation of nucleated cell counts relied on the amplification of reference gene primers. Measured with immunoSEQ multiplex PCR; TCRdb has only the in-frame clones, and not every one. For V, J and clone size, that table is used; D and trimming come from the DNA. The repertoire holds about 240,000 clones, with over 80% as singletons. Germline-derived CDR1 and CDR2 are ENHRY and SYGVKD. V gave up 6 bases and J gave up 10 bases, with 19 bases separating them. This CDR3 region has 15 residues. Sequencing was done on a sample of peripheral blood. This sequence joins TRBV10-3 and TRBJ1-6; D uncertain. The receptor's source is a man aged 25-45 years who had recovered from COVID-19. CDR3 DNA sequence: TGTGCCATCAGCAGTACAACGGACGGGAACTCACCCCTCCACTTT. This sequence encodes CAISSTTDGNSPLHF.